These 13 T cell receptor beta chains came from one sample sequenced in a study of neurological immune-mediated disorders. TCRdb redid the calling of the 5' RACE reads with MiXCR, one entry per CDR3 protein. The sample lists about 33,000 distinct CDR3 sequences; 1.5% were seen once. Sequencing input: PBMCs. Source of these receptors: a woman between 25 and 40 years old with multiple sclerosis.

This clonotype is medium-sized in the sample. CDR3: CASSARQGGSTDTQYF. In DNA form, the CDR3 reads TGTGCCAGCAGCGCAAGACAGGGTGGGAGCACAGATACGCAGTATTTT. The chain couples TRBV7-2 to TRBJ2-3, with 7 bases fitting TRBD1. J lost 0 bases, V lost 5 bases, and 8 bases had no gene match. Germline CDR1 reads SGHTA; CDR2 reads FQGNSA. The CDR3 runs to 16 residues.

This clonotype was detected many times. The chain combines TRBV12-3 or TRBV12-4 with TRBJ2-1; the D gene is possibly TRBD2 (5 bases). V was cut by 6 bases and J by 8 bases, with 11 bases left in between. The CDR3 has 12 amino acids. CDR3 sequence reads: CASSYIGDEQFF. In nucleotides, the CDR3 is TGTGCCAGCAGCTACATCGGGGATGAGCAGTTCTTC.

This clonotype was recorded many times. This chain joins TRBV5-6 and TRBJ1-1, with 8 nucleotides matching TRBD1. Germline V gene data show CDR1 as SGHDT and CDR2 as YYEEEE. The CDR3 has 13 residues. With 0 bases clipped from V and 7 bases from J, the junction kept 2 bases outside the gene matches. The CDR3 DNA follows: TGTGCCAGCAGCTTGGCCGGGACAGGTGAAGCTTTCTTT. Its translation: CASSLAGTGEAFF.

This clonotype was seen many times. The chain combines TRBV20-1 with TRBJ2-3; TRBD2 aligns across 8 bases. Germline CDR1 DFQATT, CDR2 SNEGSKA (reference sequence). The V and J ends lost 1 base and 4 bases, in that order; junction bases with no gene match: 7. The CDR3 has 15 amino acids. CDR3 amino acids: CSARAPQRGPDTQYF. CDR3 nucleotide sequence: TGCAGTGCTAGAGCTCCCCAGCGGGGGCCAGATACGCAGTATTTT.

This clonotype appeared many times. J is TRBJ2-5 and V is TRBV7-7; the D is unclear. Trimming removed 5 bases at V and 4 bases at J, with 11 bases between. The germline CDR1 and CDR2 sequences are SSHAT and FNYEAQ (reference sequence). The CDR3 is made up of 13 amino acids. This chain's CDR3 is CASSHVLGETQYF. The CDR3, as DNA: TGTGCCAGCAGCCACGTCTTGGGAGAGACCCAGTACTTC.

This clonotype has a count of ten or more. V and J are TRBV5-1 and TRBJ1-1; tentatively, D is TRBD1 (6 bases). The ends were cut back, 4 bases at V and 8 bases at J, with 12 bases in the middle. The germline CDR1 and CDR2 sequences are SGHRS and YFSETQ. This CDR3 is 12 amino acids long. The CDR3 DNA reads TGCGCCAGCAGCCAGGGGACACAAGAAGCTTTCTTT. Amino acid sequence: CASSQGTQEAFF.

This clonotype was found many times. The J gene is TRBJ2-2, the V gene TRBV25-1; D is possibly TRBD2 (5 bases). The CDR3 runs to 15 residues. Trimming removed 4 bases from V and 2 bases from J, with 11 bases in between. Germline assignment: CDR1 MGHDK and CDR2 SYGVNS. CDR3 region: CASSAFRGNTGELFF. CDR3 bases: TGTGCCAGCAGTGCCTTCCGGGGTAACACCGGGGAGCTGTTTTTT. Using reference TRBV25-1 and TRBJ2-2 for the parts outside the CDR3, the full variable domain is EADIYQTPRYLVIGTGKKITLECSQTMGHDKMYWYQQDPGMELHLIHYSYGVNSTEKGDLSSESTVSRIRTEHFPLTLESARPSHTSQYLCASSAFRGNTGELFFGEGSRLTVL.

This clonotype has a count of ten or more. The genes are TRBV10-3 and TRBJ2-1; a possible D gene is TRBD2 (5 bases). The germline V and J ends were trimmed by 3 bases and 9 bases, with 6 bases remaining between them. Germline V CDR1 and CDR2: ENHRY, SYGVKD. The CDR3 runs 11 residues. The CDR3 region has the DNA TGTGCCATCAGTGATGGAGGTGAGCAGTTCTTC. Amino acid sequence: CAISDGGEQFF.

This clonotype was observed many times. In DNA, the CDR3 is TGTGCCAGCAGCCTCGGGACTAGCGGGGGGGATTACAATGAGCAGTTCTTC. Translation gives CASSLGTSGGDYNEQFF. This chain connects TRBV9 to TRBJ2-1, with 16 bases matching TRBD2. Germline CDR1 and CDR2: SGDLS and YYNGEE. The CDR3 runs 17 residues. Trimming at V came to 4 bases and at J to 4 bases, leaving 5 bases not matched to a gene.

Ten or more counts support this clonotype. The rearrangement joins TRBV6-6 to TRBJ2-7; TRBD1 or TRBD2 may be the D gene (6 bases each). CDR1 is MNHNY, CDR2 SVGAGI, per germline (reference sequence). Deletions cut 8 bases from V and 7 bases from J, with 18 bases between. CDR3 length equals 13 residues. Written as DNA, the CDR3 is TGTGCCAGCCTACGGAGGGGGTCGTGGGAGCAGTACTTC. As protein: CASLRRGSWEQYF.

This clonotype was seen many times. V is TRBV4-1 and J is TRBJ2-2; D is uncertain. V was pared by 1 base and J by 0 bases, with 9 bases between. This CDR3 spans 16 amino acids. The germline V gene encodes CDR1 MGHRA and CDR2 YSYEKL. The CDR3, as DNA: TGCGCCAGCAGCCAAGTGGAACATTCGAACACCGGGGAGCTGTTTTTT. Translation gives CASSQVEHSNTGELFF.

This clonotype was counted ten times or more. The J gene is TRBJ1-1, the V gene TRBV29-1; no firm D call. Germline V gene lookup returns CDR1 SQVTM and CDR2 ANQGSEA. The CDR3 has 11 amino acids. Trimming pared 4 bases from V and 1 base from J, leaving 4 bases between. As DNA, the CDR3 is TGCAGCGTTGTGGAGAACACTGAAGCTTTCTTT. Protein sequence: CSVVENTEAFF.

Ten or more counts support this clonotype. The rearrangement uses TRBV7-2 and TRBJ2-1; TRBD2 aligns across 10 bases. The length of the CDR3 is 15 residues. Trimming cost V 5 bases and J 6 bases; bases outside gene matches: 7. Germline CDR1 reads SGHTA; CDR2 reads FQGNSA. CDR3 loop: CASSTSGGAGNEQFF. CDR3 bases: TGTGCCAGCAGCACGAGCGGGGGGGCCGGCAATGAGCAGTTCTTC.